The present entry profiles one T cell receptor beta chain with its context. This record belongs to a study of T cells after yellow fever vaccination. The CDR3 length is 11 residues. Germline lookup yields CDR1 SGHTA and CDR2 FQGNSA. V was shortened by 5 bases and J by 11 bases, with 12 bases between the two germline ends. The authors made TCR cDNA by 5'RACE template switching, adding a universal primer site and UMIs. One entry per CDR3 protein, called by TCRdb with MiXCR from the 5' RACE reads. The sample holds 150,000 to 200,000 distinct CDR3 sequences, around 10% seen once. The sample was CD8+ T cells sorted from PBMCs, taken 15 days after the yellow fever booster vaccination. This rearrangement joins TRBV7-2 to TRBJ1-1, with D uncertain. The sequence was obtained from a man aged 18 to 35 who received the YFV17D yellow fever vaccine. In DNA form, the CDR3 reads TGTGCCAGCAGCAAGACCCCACCTGCTTTCTTT. Translating gives CASSKTPPAFF.